These T cell receptor beta chains were read from a single sample in a study of brain T cells in children with intractable seizures. Method: immunoSEQ multiplex PCR; TCRdb's copy keeps in-frame clones and lacks some. The data contain roughly 110,000 clones, 85% to 95% of them singletons. Specimen: peripheral blood, collected at surgery. These receptor sequences come from a boy in the first two years of life with hemimegalencephaly and intractable seizures. Each CDR3 is given without its conserved first and last residue.

12	TRBV10-3	TRBJ2-5	AISTYRGPATQY
12	TRBV24-1	TRBJ2-1	ATSAMDRGNEQF
11	TRBV7-8	TRBJ2-2	ASSQQNTGELF
10	TRBV10-3	TRBJ1-2	AISPDSYGYT
13	TRBV9	TRBJ2-7	ASSPTAGGPNEQY
10	TRBV2	TRBJ2-5	ASNRAQETQY
10	TRBV19	TRBJ2-2	ASTHGAGELF
13	TRBV21-1	TRBJ2-7	AIKDGSGASYEQY
13	TRBV9	TRBJ2-3	ASSEGSGRTDTQY
15	TRBV11-2	TRBJ2-4	ASSLDPRAAPKNIQY
12	TRBV7-9	TRBJ1-2	ASSYGEANYGYT
9	TRBV6-5	TRBJ2-7	ASRGAKVEY
13	TRBV24-1	TRBJ2-1	ATSDWTGSYNEQF
10	TRBV28	TRBJ2-3	ASSSVTDTQY
13	TRBV27	TRBJ2-7	ASSLSGSSSYEQY
12	TRBV5-3	TRBJ2-3	ARTPGLSLDTQY
9	TRBV21-1	TRBJ2-7	ASSKNYEQY
14	TRBV5-5	TRBJ2-1	ASSPGGTAGRIEQF
10	TRBV10-2	TRBJ1-2	ATKEGIGGYT
14	TRBV5-4	TRBJ2-7	ASSLASGRATYEQY
12	TRBV19	TRBJ1-2	ASTPDRGLYGYT
16	TRBV4-2	TRBJ2-1	ASSQGPGLAGLYNEQF
13	TRBV7-3	TRBJ2-1	ASSPGLAAYNEQF
10	TRBV6-6	TRBJ2-4	ASSAGQNIQY
13	TRBV10-3	TRBJ2-7	AISDFVRSPGEQY
12	TRBV7-9	TRBJ2-7	ASSSTGFRSEQY
19	TRBV9	TRBJ2-1	ASSVATPGLAGGRSYNEQF
12	TRBV10-3	TRBJ2-1	AINGPASYNEQF
11	TRBV2	TRBJ1-2	ASSEARGDGYT
13	TRBV10-1	TRBJ1-1	ASSEMAAPGTEAF
12	TRBV6-2/TRBV6-3	TRBJ2-1	ASSYGTDYNEQF
12	TRBV30	TRBJ2-3	AWTRSRGTDTQY
10	TRBV4-2	TRBJ2-7	ASSRDSYEQY
12	TRBV5-4	TRBJ2-7	ASSPGQGALEQY
13	TRBV28	TRBJ1-5	ASSLRTGYNQPQH
10	TRBV27	TRBJ2-5	ASSSGGETQY
13	TRBV4-2	TRBJ2-1	ASSHTGGSYNEQF
13	TRBV28	TRBJ1-5	ASTPGTGGNQPQH
11	TRBV12-3/TRBV12-4	TRBJ2-1	ASSLNYYNEQF
12	TRBV7-2	TRBJ2-4	ASIDGGAKNIQY